This T cell receptor beta chain was recovered during a study of OX40 agonist ivuxolimab in advanced cancers. Study-level information: Checkpoint inhibitors had been given previously to roughly 40% of patients. Three patients showed partial responses: one hepatocellular carcinoma and two cutaneous melanoma cases. Study observations and caveats: Averaging showed that CD8+ T cells had more expanded clones than CD4+ did.

The junction had 8 bases not matched to a gene; V was cut back by 2 bases and J by 5 bases. CDR3 size: 15 residues. CDR1 is KGHSH and CDR2 is LQKENI in the germline V gene. Method: immunoSEQ multiplex PCR; TCRdb's copy keeps in-frame clones and lacks some. The repertoire holds around 35,000 clones, with around 81% as singletons. In the case of this clone: Its antigen is as yet unknown.

This rearrangement joins TRBV18 to TRBJ2-5; TRBD2 aligns across 7 bases. This specimen consisted of CD4+ or CD8+ T cells sorted from blood, obtained in a trial of the OX40 agonist ivuxolimab. The receptor was isolated from an adult with an advanced solid tumor such as melanoma, head and neck, liver or kidney cancer. CDR3 in amino acids: CASSPTTSRTETQYF. The CDR3 DNA is TGTGCCAGCTCACCAACGACTAGCCGGACGGAGACCCAGTACTTC.